Given below is one TCR beta chain in context. Its specific antigen is unknown. Sequencer: Illumina HiSeq 2000. The TCR beta cDNA libraries were made using 5'RACE template switching, a step that added both a universal primer site and unique molecular identifiers. Priming for cDNA synthesis came from the TCR beta constant segment, and two successive PCR amplification steps followed. The study's processing was this. MIGEC was used to demultiplex reads and group reads by UMI, and MiTCR was used to assemble and quantify clonotypes. To exclude erroneous sequences, only TCR cDNA sequences supported by at least two reads were retained. The tcR package was used for downstream repertoire analysis, and clonotypes were matched across fractions by CDR3 nucleotide sequence plus V segment. VDJmatch was used to annotate antigen specificity against VDJdb, with one amino acid substitution in CDR3 allowed. TCRdb reprocessed the reads and provides one entry for every CDR3 protein sequence; no DNA is given. TCRdb, not the original authors, processed these V and J calls. The sample's table covers about 430,000 distinct CDR3 sequences. 1.4% of the sample is held by the ten biggest clonotypes.

HCMV-specific IgG was detected in serum with a commercial ELISA kit to determine HCMV serostatus. Peripheral blood mononuclear cells were isolated from blood by Ficoll density gradient centrifugation. The sample originates from a study of T cells expressing NK-cell markers (dated by TCRdb to about 2020). Background for the entire study: TCR beta-chain repertoires were profiled in sorted CD3+CD56+NKG2C+, CD3+CD56+NKG2C- and CD3+CD56-NKG2C+ T-cell subsets from eight donors. The study sequenced eight donors, all healthy volunteers chosen at random: three men and five women. Libraries were sequenced as 2 x 150 bp reads on Illumina HiSeq 2000/2500, MiSeq or NextSeq. Among the eight sequenced donors, only one was HCMV-seronegative, while the other seven were HCMV-seropositive.

The CDR3 numbers 17 residues from cysteine through phenylalanine. Only the protein sequence is given. CDR1 and CDR2, per the germline V gene (reference sequence), are LGHDT and YNNKEL. Beyond this particular receptor, the publication reports: Whether the expanded NKG2C-expressing T cell clones were specific for HCMV antigens remained unclear. In several donors, the dominant CD3+CD56+NKG2C+ clonotypes were among the top 10 CD8+ clonotypes and accounted for roughly 1.0-8% of CD8+ T cells. Those dominant clonotypes were again the most abundant among CD3+CD56-NKG2C+ cells in several donors, at about 25-60.1%.

The material sequenced was blood T cells: a sorted CD56 or NKG2C T cell subset, CD4+ or CD8+ T cells, or bulk PBMC T cells (not recorded which). This TCR was recovered from a woman aged 45-65 years in good health. Donor details come from another sample of the same person, matched by shared clones. Recombination joined TRBV3-1 with TRBJ2-5; TCRdb selects TRBD2, and the lack of DNA leaves this call unchecked. The CDR3 in this case is CASSQVSSGRFQETQYF.